This is a list of T cell receptor beta chains from one sample in a study of CD8 T cells in ankylosing spondylitis. TCRdb independently ran MiXCR on the 5' RACE reads; one entry per CDR3 protein. The sample contains about 360,000 distinct CDR3 sequences, 20% to 25% of which appear only once. Sequenced sample: blood, either unsorted or a sorted T cell fraction (not recorded which). These receptor sequences come from a male donor with ankylosing spondylitis or in good health (not recorded which). Each CDR3 is given with its conserved first and last residue. D genes are given only for firm matches. Expanded clones are given a class, and other clones once, few, many or no size at all.

V	D	J	length	size	DNA	CDR3
TRBV6-5	.	TRBJ2-3	12	many	TGTGCCAGCAAAACATCGCCGGATACGCAGTATTTT	CASKTSPDTQYF
TRBV5-1	.	TRBJ2-7	13	few	TGCGCCAGCAGCTTGGAGACGGGCTACGAGCAGTACTTC	CASSLETGYEQYF
TRBV28	TRBD2	TRBJ2-1	14	.	TGTGCCAGCAGTTTGTACCGGGGGGGCTATGAGCAGTTCTTC	CASSLYRGGYEQFF
TRBV7-2	.	TRBJ2-3	15	.	TGTGCCAGCAGCCGAACAGGATCTGATCCAGATACGCAGTATTTT	CASSRTGSDPDTQYF
TRBV10-3	TRBD1	TRBJ2-7	15	.	TGTGCCATCAGTGAGTCGGACAGGAGCTCCTACGAGCAGTACTTC	CAISESDRSSYEQYF
TRBV12-3/TRBV12-4	TRBD1	TRBJ1-4	14	.	TGTGCCAGCAGTGACAGGGAAACTAATGAAAAACTGTTTTTT	CASSDRETNEKLFF
TRBV4-2	.	TRBJ2-2	17	few	TGTGCCAGCAGCCAAGAGGACGGCTACCCCTCGACCGGGGAGCTGTTTTTT	CASSQEDGYPSTGELFF
TRBV6-1	.	TRBJ2-5	15	.	TGTGCCAGCAGCCCCCACCCGCGAGCGCTAGAGACCCAGTACTTC	CASSPHPRALETQYF
TRBV4-1	.	TRBJ2-7	17	.	TGCGCCAGCAGCCAAGGGACTACAGAGGTTAGCTCCTACGAGCAGTACTTC	CASSQGTTEVSSYEQYF
TRBV12-3/TRBV12-4	TRBD2	TRBJ2-2	15	.	TGTGCCAGCCACACTAGCGGGGAGGTAACCGGGGAGCTGTTTTTT	CASHTSGEVTGELFF
TRBV11-1	.	TRBJ2-3	13	few	TGTGCCAGCAGCTTAGCAAGGGGGAATACGCAGTATTTT	CASSLARGNTQYF
TRBV20-1	TRBD1	TRBJ2-7	12	few	TGCAGTGCGGGGGGGACAGGGGACGAGCAGTACTTC	CSAGGTGDEQYF
TRBV21-1	.	TRBJ1-3	17	.	TGTGCCAGCAGCACCAAAACAGGGAACTTCTCTGGAAACACCATATATTTT	CASSTKTGNFSGNTIYF
TRBV20-1	TRBD1	TRBJ2-5	21	.	TGCAGTGCTAGAGGGGGACAGGGGGCGACGAATCCGGCGACAGACCAAGAGACCCAGTACTTC	CSARGGQGATNPATDQETQYF
TRBV10-3	TRBD1	TRBJ2-7	13	few	TGTGCCACTTTGGACAGGGACCTCTACGAGCAGTACTTC	CATLDRDLYEQYF
TRBV6-1	TRBD1	TRBJ2-1	15	.	TGTGCCAGCAGCGGGGGACAGGGGGCAGGCAATGAGCAGTTCTTC	CASSGGQGAGNEQFF
TRBV12-3/TRBV12-4	TRBD2	TRBJ2-3	16	.	TGTGCCAGCAGTTCCACTAGCGGGGGTACCCTCGAGACGCAGTATTTT	CASSSTSGGTLETQYF
TRBV12-3/TRBV12-4	.	TRBJ1-2	12	few	TGTGCCAGCAGTTTAGTGGGGGATGGCTACACCTTC	CASSLVGDGYTF
TRBV20-1	.	TRBJ2-3	16	.	TGCAGTGCTAGAGATTTTGGCAGGGGTGATCCAGATACGCAGTATTTT	CSARDFGRGDPDTQYF
TRBV15	.	TRBJ2-3	13	.	TGTGCCACCCACAACTCTAGCACAGATACGCAGTATTTT	CATHNSSTDTQYF
TRBV12-3/TRBV12-4	TRBD1	TRBJ2-7	14	.	TGTGCCAGCAGTCCGTGGGACAGGGGGAACGAGCAGTACTTC	CASSPWDRGNEQYF
TRBV5-1	TRBD1	TRBJ2-5	14	.	TGCGCCAGCAGCTCGGACAGGGAGGACGAGACCCAGTACTTC	CASSSDREDETQYF
TRBV15	TRBD1	TRBJ2-2	15	.	TGTGCCACCAGCAGAGGGACAGGAGACACCGGGGAGCTGTTTTTT	CATSRGTGDTGELFF
TRBV6-1	.	TRBJ2-1	16	few	TGTGCCAGCAGTGAAGCTGGGTATATATCCTACAATGAGCAGTTCTTC	CASSEAGYISYNEQFF
TRBV20-1	.	TRBJ2-5	15	.	TGCAGTGCTAGAGGCCCTGACAGATACCAAGAGACCCAGTACTTC	CSARGPDRYQETQYF
TRBV10-2	TRBD1	TRBJ2-7	18	.	TGCGCCAGCAGTGAGATGAAACGGGGACAGGGTATCTCCTACGAGCAGTACTTC	CASSEMKRGQGISYEQYF
TRBV9	.	TRBJ2-2	16	few	TGTGCCAGCAGCGAGGGGGCTAGCGGCAACACCGGGGAGCTGTTTTTT	CASSEGASGNTGELFF
TRBV7-6	.	TRBJ2-1	13	few	TGTGCCAGCAGCTTACTTATGGGCAATGAGCAGTTCTTC	CASSLLMGNEQFF
TRBV6-1	TRBD1	TRBJ2-1	15	.	TGTGCCAGCAGTGAACCGGACAGGGCTGGGAATGAGCAGTTCTTC	CASSEPDRAGNEQFF
TRBV12-3/TRBV12-4	TRBD1	TRBJ2-1	14	few	TGTGCCAGCAGTCTCGGTGGCAGGGGGCATGAGCAGTTCTTC	CASSLGGRGHEQFF
TRBV27	.	TRBJ2-2	14	.	TGTGCCAGCAGCCTGTGGGCCGGGACCGGGGAGCTGTTTTTT	CASSLWAGTGELFF
TRBV21-1	.	TRBJ2-7	16	.	TGTGCCAGCAGCGACCAGGACAGGGTTATGTCCTACGAGCAGTACTTC	CASSDQDRVMSYEQYF
TRBV29-1	.	TRBJ1-1	11	.	TGCAGCGTTTCCAGGGAGGTTGAAGCTTTCTTT	CSVSREVEAFF
TRBV30	.	TRBJ2-5	13	.	TGTGCCTGGATCATGGAGGACCAAGAGACCCAGTACTTC	CAWIMEDQETQYF
TRBV6-1	.	TRBJ1-1	14	few	TGTGCCACCCAAGGCCGGGGCTTAAACACTGAAGCTTTCTTT	CATQGRGLNTEAFF
TRBV12-3/TRBV12-4	TRBD2	TRBJ2-2	17	.	TGTGCCAGCAGGTCCGACCGGGGGGGCGCGAACACCGGGGAGCTGTTTTTT	CASRSDRGGANTGELFF
TRBV29-1	.	TRBJ2-3	15	.	TGCAGCGTCGCGGGGCGGGGCGCTAGCACAGATACGCAGTATTTT	CSVAGRGASTDTQYF
TRBV11-1	TRBD2	TRBJ2-1	14	few	TGTGCCAGCAGCTTGGTCGGGGGGGCCCAGGAGCAGTTCTTC	CASSLVGGAQEQFF
TRBV29-1	TRBD2	TRBJ2-5	16	few	TGCAGCGTTGAACGGGGGGAAGCCCTCCTCCAAGAGACCCAGTACTTC	CSVERGEALLQETQYF
TRBV12-3/TRBV12-4	.	TRBJ2-1	13	.	TGTGCCAGCGGCCCGGGGTCCTACAATGAGCAGTTCTTC	CASGPGSYNEQFF
TRBV4-1	.	TRBJ2-3	16	.	TGCGCCAGCAGCCAAGTACTCACAGGGTATGAGAATACGCAGTATTTT	CASSQVLTGYENTQYF
TRBV4-2	TRBD1	TRBJ2-7	16	.	TGTGCCAGCAGCCAAGATATAGGACAGGGGGCCTACGAGCAGTACTTC	CASSQDIGQGAYEQYF
TRBV4-2	TRBD2	TRBJ2-5	18	few	TGTGCCAGCAGCCACACGACTAGCGAGGTCTCGGGCCAAGAGACCCAGTACTTC	CASSHTTSEVSGQETQYF
TRBV2	.	TRBJ1-2	11	.	TGTGCCAGCAGTGAAGGATTAGGCTACACCTTC	CASSEGLGYTF
TRBV9	.	TRBJ2-2	12	.	TGTGCCAGCAGCGTGGGCAGCGGGCAGCTGTTTTTT	CASSVGSGQLFF
TRBV28	.	TRBJ2-7	14	.	TGTGCCAGCAGCTTACCCCTTACAGGGATCGAGCAGTACTTC	CASSLPLTGIEQYF
TRBV4-1	TRBD2	TRBJ2-7	16	.	TGCGCCAGCAGCCAAGATGGGGGGACTAGCCACTACGAGCAGTACTTC	CASSQDGGTSHYEQYF
TRBV20-1	.	TRBJ2-7	14	few	TGCAGTGCTAGAGATGTCAGGGGAGCCTACGAGCAGTACTTC	CSARDVRGAYEQYF
TRBV29-1	TRBD1	TRBJ1-2	13	.	TGCAGCGTTGGGGGACAGCTTAACTATGGCTACACCTTC	CSVGGQLNYGYTF
TRBV2	.	TRBJ2-7	14	.	TGTGCCAGCAGCGGTATGAGACATCCCTACGAGCAGTACTTC	CASSGMRHPYEQYF